Following are 2 T cell receptor beta chains from one sample sequenced in a study of regulatory T cells in long-lasting Graves disease. For TCR beta, libraries came from iRepertoire HTBI primers and Arm-PCR of CDR3 regions. TCRdb recomputed calls from the multiplex PCR reads with MiXCR, one row per CDR3 protein. Of approximately 500,000 distinct CDR3 sequences in the sample, roughly a fifth were seen once. Time point described: persistent/refractory GD, antithyroid drugs over 5 years with positive TRAb. The TCR library was prepared using RNA isolated from PBMCs. The source material was peripheral blood mononuclear cells (PBMCs), sampled when the disease was refractory, from a patient treated with antithyroid drugs. The receptors shown here come from a female donor with Graves disease.

This clonotype was seen repeatedly, ten times or more. The gene calls are TRBV28 and TRBJ2-7; D call uncertain. The CDR3 runs to 13 residues. Trimming took off 5 bases at V and 5 bases at J, with 13 bases between the two ends. In germline, CDR1 is MDHEN, CDR2 SYDVKM. The CDR3, as DNA: TGTGCCAGCAGTGGGTCCGTTGCCAACGAGCAGTACTTC. Amino acids: CASSGSVANEQYF.

The V and J genes are TRBV20-1 and TRBJ2-7; 9 bases are a match to TRBD2. The junction had 9 bases not matched to a gene; V was cut back by 6 bases and J by 6 bases. The CDR3 has 13 amino acids. CDR1 is DFQATT and CDR2 is SNEGSKA in the germline V gene (reference sequence). The CDR3 DNA follows: TGCAGTGCGAAGAGCGGGGGGCCCTCCGAGCAGTACTTC. Translating gives CSAKSGGPSEQYF.